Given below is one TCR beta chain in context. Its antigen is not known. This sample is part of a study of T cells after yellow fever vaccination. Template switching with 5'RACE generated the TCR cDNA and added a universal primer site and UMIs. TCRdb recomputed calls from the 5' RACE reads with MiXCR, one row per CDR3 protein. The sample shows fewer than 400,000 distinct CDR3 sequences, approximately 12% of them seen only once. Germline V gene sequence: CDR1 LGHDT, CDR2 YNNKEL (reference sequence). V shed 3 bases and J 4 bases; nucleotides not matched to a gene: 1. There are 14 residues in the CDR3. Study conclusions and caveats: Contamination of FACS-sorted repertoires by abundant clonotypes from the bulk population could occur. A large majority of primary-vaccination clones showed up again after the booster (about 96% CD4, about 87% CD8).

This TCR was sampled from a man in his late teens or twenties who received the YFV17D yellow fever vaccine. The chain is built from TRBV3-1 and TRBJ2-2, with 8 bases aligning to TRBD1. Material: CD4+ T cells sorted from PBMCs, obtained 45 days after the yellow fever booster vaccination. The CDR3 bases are TGTGCCAGCAGCCACACAGGGGGCACCGGGGAGCTGTTTTTT. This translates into CASSHTGGTGELFF.